The 20 T cell receptor beta chains below all came from one sample that was sequenced in a study of cytomegalovirus exposure and HLA in healthy donors (dated by TCRdb to about 2017). The library was made by the immunoSEQ multiplex PCR assay. A mixture of 60 forward primers for TCR Vbeta segments and 13 reverse primers for TCR Jbeta segments was used in the multiplex PCR. TCRdb re-hosts the immuneACCESS table, in-frame sequences only. Its copies lack some clones; in the studies checked, an unresolved V gene accounts for under half of them, and the cause for the rest is not known. A total of some 200,000 clones appear in this sample, around 78% of them only once. The ten largest account for around 1.9% of the sample. The specimen sequenced was PBMCs. These receptors originate from a woman between 25 and 40 years old in good health and CMV-seropositive.

The rearrangement joins TRBV13 to TRBJ2-7; maybe TRBD2 (6 bases). V was cut by 3 bases and J by 9 bases, with 21 bases left in between. CDR3 length equals 15 residues. The germline gives CDR1 PRHDT, CDR2 FYEKMQ (reference sequence). CDR3 amino acids: CASSFRGVGEVLQYF. The CDR3 DNA reads TGTGCCAGCAGCTTTCGAGGGGTCGGGGAGGTGTTGCAGTACTTC.

This chain joins TRBV30 and TRBJ1-2; D is possibly TRBD1 (5 bases). CDR3 size: 14 residues. Germline lookup yields CDR1 GTSNPN and CDR2 SVGIG (reference sequence). V gave up 1 base and J gave up 3 bases, with 12 bases separating them. Here the CDR3 DNA reads TGTGCCTGGAGTGCGGTCGACAGCTACTATGGCTACACCTTC. This sequence encodes CAWSAVDSYYGYTF. The complete variable domain, with remaining parts taken from reference TRBV30 and TRBJ1-2, reads SQTIHQWPATLVQPVGSPLSLECTVEGTSNPNLYWYRQAAGRGLQLLFYSVGIGQISSEVPQNLSASRPQDRQFILSSKKLLLSDSGFYLCAWSAVDSYYGYTFGSGTRLTVV.

A word on this clone: One end of the junction is discordant with germline, which a read error may explain. The rearrangement uses TRBV5-1 and TRBJ2-7; D remains unclear. This CDR3 spans 13 amino acids. Germline-derived CDR1 and CDR2 are SGHRS and YFSETQ. The CDR3 reads CASSLEAIGGSDF. The CDR3 coding sequence is TGCGCCAGCAGCTTGGAGGCCATAGGCGGTTCGGACTTC.

This chain links TRBV5-6 with TRBJ2-3; 11 nucleotides agree with TRBD1. Germline assignment: CDR1 SGHDT and CDR2 YYEEEE. V lost 4 bases and J lost 3; bases outside the gene matches: 7. CDR3 length: 16 residues. Here the CDR3 reads CASSLSWDRGTDTQYF. The CDR3 DNA reads TGTGCCAGCAGCCTCAGCTGGGACAGGGGGACAGATACGCAGTATTTT.

V is TRBV18 and J is TRBJ2-2; D perhaps matches TRBD1 (5 bases). Trimming removed 0 bases at V and 3 bases at J, with 11 bases between. Germline CDR1 KGHSH, CDR2 LQKENI. CDR3 length: 16 residues. The CDR3 nucleotides are TGTGCCAGCTCACCACCGAGTCTCAGGGACACCGGGGAGCTGTTTTTT. This encodes CASSPPSLRDTGELFF.

For this clone: Other nucleotide sequences in the sample specify the same CDR3. This sequence joins TRBV9 and TRBJ1-1; weak D call: TRBD1 (6 bases). Trimming cost V 2 bases and J 1 base, with 9 bases left between them. The CDR3 has 14 amino acids. The V gene's germline CDR1 is SGDLS and CDR2 YYNGEE. The CDR3 spells CASSVTGANTEAFF. In DNA form, the CDR3 reads TGTGCCAGCAGCGTGACAGGCGCGAACACTGAAGCTTTCTTT.

This clone has only a few counts. The DNA of the CDR3 is TGTGCCATCAGTGAGTATTCGACAGGGCCGTACAATGAGCAGTTCTTC. It encodes CAISEYSTGPYNEQFF. The chain uses TRBV10-3 and TRBJ2-1, with 7 bases lining up with TRBD1. Germline lookup yields CDR1 ENHRY and CDR2 SYGVKD. This CDR3 is built from 16 residues. Losses at the gene ends were 1 base for V and 4 bases for J; bases not matched to a gene: 7.

The chain links TRBV7-6 to TRBJ2-6, with unresolved D. In germline, CDR1 is SGHVS, CDR2 FNYEAQ. The germline V and J ends were trimmed by 5 bases and 9 bases, with 11 bases remaining between them. This CDR3 has 13 amino acids. The CDR3 reads CASSPTINNVLTF. The CDR3 DNA follows: TGTGCCAGCAGCCCCACTATAAACAACGTCCTGACTTTC.

The chain has TRBV5-1 and TRBJ2-1; 8 nucleotides agree with TRBD2. The ends lost 3 bases at V and 8 bases at J; junction bases unmatched: 7. This CDR3 is built from 14 residues. CDR1 SGHRS and CDR2 YFSETQ come from the germline V gene. The CDR3 loop is CASSSRTGGDEQFF. The CDR3 nucleotides are TGCGCCAGCAGCTCTCGGACCGGGGGGGATGAGCAGTTCTTC.

This sequence joins TRBV18 and TRBJ1-2; D unclear. Trimming left V 0 bases short and J 0 bases short, with 11 bases between. The V gene's germline CDR1 is KGHSH and CDR2 LQKENI. The CDR3 is 16 residues long. The CDR3 DNA follows: TGTGCCAGCTCACCACCGGTCAGTCCCGCTAACTATGGCTACACCTTC. Its protein product is CASSPPVSPANYGYTF. Full variable domain (outside the CDR3, taken from reference TRBV18 and TRBJ1-2): NAGVMQNPRHLVRRRGQEARLRCSPMKGHSHVYWYRQLPEEGLKFMVYLQKENIIDESGMPKERFSAEFPKEGPSILRIQQVVRGDSAAYFCASSPPVSPANYGYTFGSGTRLTVV.

The J gene is TRBJ1-5, the V gene TRBV30; a weak D match, TRBD1 (5 bases). The length of the CDR3 is 14 residues. V was cut by 0 bases and J by 7 bases, with 13 bases left in between. Germline V gives CDR1 GTSNPN, CDR2 SVGIG (reference sequence). CDR3 bases: TGTGCCTGGAGTGTAGGCCAGGGCGGACAGCCCCAGCATTTT. Its protein is CAWSVGQGGQPQHF.

There are a few counts of this clone. The chain is built from TRBV5-1 and TRBJ2-2; 8 nucleotides agree with TRBD2. The length of the CDR3 is 15 residues. Losses at the gene ends were 1 base for V and 4 bases for J; bases not matched to a gene: 3. Germline CDR1 reads SGHRS; CDR2 reads YFSETQ. In DNA form, the CDR3 reads TGCGCCAGCAGCTTGACGGGAGGGGGCACCGGGGAGCTGTTTTTT. Protein sequence: CASSLTGGGTGELFF.

This clone appeared a single time. The CDR3 loop is CAWTRDSGANVLTF. The CDR3 region has the DNA TGTGCCTGGACACGAGACTCTGGGGCCAACGTCCTGACTTTC. V usage is TRBV30 and J usage is TRBJ2-6, with D unclear. Germline-derived CDR1 and CDR2 are GTSNPN and SVGIG (reference sequence). V lost 4 bases to trimming and J lost 0 bases, with 7 bases between them. The CDR3 is made up of 14 amino acids.

The chain carries TRBV4-1 and TRBJ2-7; TRBD1 matches 11 bases. This CDR3 is 14 amino acids long. The V gene's germline CDR1 is MGHRA and CDR2 YSYEKL. V shed 4 bases, J shed 3 bases, and the junction held 2 bases outside the gene matches. This CDR3 is CASSRGQGGYEQYF. CDR3 sequence (DNA): TGCGCCAGCAGCCGGGGACAGGGGGGCTACGAGCAGTACTTC.

The chain has TRBV4-1 and TRBJ1-1; TRBD1 is a possible D gene (5 bases). The CDR3 length is 13 residues. Trimming removed 4 bases at V and 11 bases at J, with 17 bases between. The germline V gene has CDR1 MGHRA and CDR2 YSYEKL. CDR3 sequence (DNA): TGCGCCAGCAGCCCCTTTACCGGGGGGTATGCTTTCTTT. It is translated as CASSPFTGGYAFF.

J is TRBJ2-7 and V is TRBV4-3, with TRBD1 identical over 8 bases. V trimming: 1 base; J trimming: 5 bases; junction bases outside the gene matches: 4. Germline CDR1 reads LGHNA; CDR2 reads YSLEER. This CDR3 region has 14 residues. Written as DNA, the CDR3 is TGCGCCAGCAGCCAAGCAGGGGGCGCGGACGAGCAGTACTTC. It codes for CASSQAGGADEQYF.

The table lists this clone with a few counts. The gene calls are TRBV5-4 and TRBJ1-2, with TRBD1 identical over 9 bases. CDR1 is SGHNT and CDR2 is YYREEE in the germline V gene (reference sequence). After removal of 0 bases from V and 2 bases from J, the junction contained 2 bases not matched to a gene. The CDR3 loop spans 15 amino acids. The CDR3 reads CASSLGGTGNYGYTF. The CDR3 DNA is TGTGCCAGCAGCTTGGGAGGGACAGGGAACTATGGCTACACCTTC.

The chain employs TRBV28 and TRBJ1-2, with no clear D. The CDR3 loop spans 12 amino acids. Germline values: CDR1 MDHEN, CDR2 SYDVKM. V lost 3 bases and J 8 bases, leaving 10 bases between the germline ends. The CDR3 here is CASSFEGGGYTF. CDR3 in DNA: TGTGCCAGCAGTTTTGAGGGCGGGGGCTACACCTTC.

The chain links TRBV7-9 to TRBJ2-2; a possible D gene is TRBD2 (5 bases). Germline loops: CDR1 SEHNR, CDR2 FQNEAQ (reference sequence). The CDR3 spans 16 residues. V was clipped by 1 base and J by 2 bases, with 11 bases between them. The CDR3 protein is CASSLGDYGNTGELFF. The DNA of the CDR3 is TGTGCCAGCAGCTTAGGAGACTACGGTAACACCGGGGAGCTGTTTTTT. Full variable domain (rest looked up from reference TRBV7-9 and TRBJ2-2): DTGVSQNPRHKITKRGQNVTFRCDPISEHNRLYWYRQTLGQGPEFLTYFQNEAQLEKSRLLSDRFSAERPKGSFSTLEIQRTEQGDSAMYLCASSLGDYGNTGELFFGEGSRLTVL.

The J gene is TRBJ2-1, the V gene TRBV2; D uncertain. Trimming took 6 bases from V and 4 from J, leaving 10 bases between them. The CDR3 loop spans 13 amino acids. The germline V gene has CDR1 SNHLY and CDR2 FYNNEI. CDR3 sequence (DNA): TGTGCCAGCAGGGGCAGAGTTTACAATGAGCAGTTCTTC. The encoded protein is CASRGRVYNEQFF.